This T cell receptor (beta chain) was captured by sequencing in a study of T cells in Graves' hyperthyroidism and ophthalmopathy. V lost 1 base and J lost 9, with 16 bases in between. This CDR3 has 15 residues. CDR1 and CDR2 from the germline V gene are LGHNA and YSLEER. RNA transcripts yielded amplified TCR beta CDR3 regions. When the TCR CDR3 underwent first-round RT-PCR, the HTBI primer set was used. MiXCR, applied by TCRdb to the multiplex PCR reads, yields one record per CDR3 protein. The table has about 640,000 distinct CDR3 sequences, less than 25% seen once. This chain connects TRBV4-3 to TRBJ2-1; D unclear. The sequencing sample was made of blood. This clonotype originated in a man aged 25 to 45 with Graves' ophthalmopathy. Here the CDR3 reads CASSQAQYSAAEQFF. CDR3 DNA: TGCGCCAGCAGCCAAGCCCAGTACTCCGCGGCTGAGCAGTTCTTC.